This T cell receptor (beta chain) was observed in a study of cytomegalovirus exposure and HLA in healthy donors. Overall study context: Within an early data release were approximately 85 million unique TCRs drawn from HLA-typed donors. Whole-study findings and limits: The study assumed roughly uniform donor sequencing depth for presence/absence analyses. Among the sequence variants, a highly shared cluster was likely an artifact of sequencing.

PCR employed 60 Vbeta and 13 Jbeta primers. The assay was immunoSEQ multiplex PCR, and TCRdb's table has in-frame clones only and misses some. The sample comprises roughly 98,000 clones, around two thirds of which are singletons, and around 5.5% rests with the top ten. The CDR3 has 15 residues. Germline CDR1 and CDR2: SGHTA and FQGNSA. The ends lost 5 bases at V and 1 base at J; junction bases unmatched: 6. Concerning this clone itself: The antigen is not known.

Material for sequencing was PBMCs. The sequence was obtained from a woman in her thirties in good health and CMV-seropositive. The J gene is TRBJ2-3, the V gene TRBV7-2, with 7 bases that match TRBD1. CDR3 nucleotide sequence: TGTGCCAGCAGCCCCAGGGGGATCGGCACAGATACGCAGTATTTT. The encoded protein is CASSPRGIGTDTQYF.